Listed below are T cell receptor beta chains from one sample, sequenced in a study of blood T cell repertoires in COVID-19. TCRdb's copy holds only in-frame clones and misses some; the assay was immunoSEQ multiplex PCR. The sample consists of about 25,000 clones, roughly 91% of them appearing once. The source material was peripheral blood. The receptors shown here come from a man aged 70-80 years with active COVID-19. The CDR3 runs from the conserved cysteine through the conserved F or W. The order of the fields is J gene, V gene, D gene, clone size, CDR3 protein, CDR3 DNA. D genes are given only for firm matches. Expanded clones are given a class, and other clones once, few, many or no size at all.

TRBJ2-3,TRBV3-1/TRBV3-2,TRBD2,NA,CASSQDRRGGTDTQYF,TGTGCCAGCAGCCAAGATAGGCGGGGGGGCACAGATACGCAGTATTTT
TRBJ1-3,TRBV10-3,NA,NA,CAISESGTRLTLGNTIYF,TGTGCCATCAGTGAGTCAGGGACAAGGCTAACTCTTGGAAACACCATATATTTT
TRBJ1-4,TRBV5-4,NA,once,CASSLATGLTNEKLFF,TGTGCCAGCAGCTTGGCCACAGGGTTAACTAATGAAAAACTGTTTTTT
TRBJ2-3,TRBV9,NA,NA,CASSVTRGRDTQYF,TGTGCCAGCAGCGTAACAAGGGGTAGGGATACGCAGTATTTT
TRBJ1-1,TRBV7-9,NA,NA,CASSLSQGAEAFF,TGTGCCAGCAGCTTATCGCAAGGGGCTGAAGCTTTCTTT
TRBJ2-7,TRBV11-2,NA,NA,CASSLSRQGGEQYF,TGTGCCAGCAGCCTCTCTCGGCAGGGGGGCGAGCAGTACTTC
TRBJ1-3,TRBV5-6,TRBD1,NA,CASSLVGTGSGNTIYF,TGTGCCAGCAGCTTGGTAGGGACAGGCTCTGGAAACACCATATATTTT
TRBJ1-5,TRBV7-9,NA,NA,CASSSGDSNQPQHF,TGTGCCAGCAGCTCAGGGGATAGCAATCAGCCCCAGCATTTT
TRBJ1-4,TRBV28,TRBD1,NA,CAARGRGEKLFF,TGTGCCGCCAGGGGGCGAGGTGAAAAACTGTTTTTT
TRBJ1-1,TRBV5-1,NA,NA,CASSLAGGAREAFF,TGCGCCAGCAGCTTGGCTGGGGGCGCGAGAGAAGCTTTCTTT
TRBJ1-4,TRBV5-1,NA,NA,CASSLDPATNEKLFF,TGCGCCAGCAGCTTGGATCCCGCAACTAATGAAAAACTGTTTTTT
TRBJ2-3,TRBV5-4,NA,NA,CASSLDSADTQYF,TGTGCCAGCAGCTTGGACAGTGCAGATACGCAGTATTTT
TRBJ2-3,TRBV30,NA,NA,CAWSRLHTDTQYF,TGTGCCTGGAGCCGACTCCACACAGATACGCAGTATTTT
TRBJ2-1,TRBV18,TRBD2,NA,CASSPGTSGVWEQFF,TGTGCCAGCTCTCCCGGGACTAGCGGGGTTTGGGAGCAGTTCTTC
TRBJ2-7,TRBV19,TRBD1,NA,CASSIPGQGAYEQYF,TGTGCCAGTAGTATTCCGGGACAGGGGGCCTACGAGCAGTACTTC
TRBJ1-1,TRBV4-3,NA,NA,CASSHVPLNTEAFF,TGCGCCAGCAGCCATGTTCCCTTGAACACTGAAGCTTTCTTT
TRBJ2-5,TRBV6-1,TRBD2,NA,CASSKATSGGYQETQYF,TGTGCCAGCAGTAAAGCGACTAGCGGGGGGTACCAAGAGACCCAGTACTTC
TRBJ1-2,TRBV6-5,TRBD1,NA,CASSTGGRAYGYTF,TGTGCCAGCAGTACAGGGGGGAGGGCCTATGGCTACACCTTC
TRBJ2-4,TRBV30,NA,NA,CAWRPRGGGAKNIQYF,TGTGCCTGGAGGCCTAGGGGGGGTGGAGCCAAAAACATTCAGTACTTC
TRBJ1-6,TRBV19,NA,few,CASSQGNSPLHF,TGTGCCAGTAGTCAGGGGAATTCACCCCTCCACTTT
TRBJ1-2,TRBV2,NA,NA,CASSVGQLSGYTF,TGTGCCAGCAGTGTAGGACAGCTATCAGGCTACACCTTC
TRBJ1-1,TRBV28,TRBD1,NA,CASRGGQGVGAFF,TGTGCCAGCAGGGGAGGACAGGGGGTAGGTGCTTTCTTT
TRBJ1-1,TRBV11-2,NA,NA,CASSQPPGGALTEAFF,TGTGCCAGCAGCCAACCCCCGGGGGGGGCGCTCACTGAAGCTTTCTTT
TRBJ2-3,TRBV2,TRBD2,NA,CASSDRGGTQYF,TGTGCCAGCAGTGACCGGGGGGGTACGCAGTATTTT
TRBJ2-2,TRBV5-5,TRBD2,NA,CASRTRLALNTGELFF,TGTGCCAGCAGGACAAGACTAGCCTTGAACACCGGGGAGCTGTTTTTT
TRBJ1-2,TRBV19,TRBD1,once,CASSIETGTGKTF,TGTGCCAGTAGTATAGAAACTGGGACAGGGAAGACCTTC
TRBJ2-3,TRBV7-9,NA,NA,CASSLARQNTDTQYF,TGTGCCAGCAGCTTAGCAAGACAGAACACAGATACGCAGTATTTT
TRBJ1-2,TRBV12-3/TRBV12-4,TRBD1,NA,CASSPPGTGTYTF,TGTGCCAGCAGCCCCCCCGGGACAGGGACCTACACCTTC
TRBJ1-1,TRBV4-1,NA,NA,CASSQALAGNTEAFF,TGCGCCAGCAGCCAAGCCTTGGCAGGGAACACTGAAGCTTTCTTT
TRBJ1-4,TRBV19,NA,NA,CASRRVGSATNEKLFF,TGTGCCAGTAGGCGGGTGGGGTCCGCAACTAATGAAAAACTGTTTTTT
TRBJ1-2,TRBV28,TRBD1,NA,CASSNDRDGYTF,TGTGCCAGCAGCAATGACAGGGATGGCTACACCTTC
TRBJ2-3,TRBV7-3,NA,NA,CASSLTPGLNTDTQYF,TGTGCCAGCAGCTTAACGCCGGGACTTAACACAGATACGCAGTATTTT
TRBJ2-3,TRBV9,TRBD1,NA,CASSTRQGPGVDTQYF,TGTGCCAGCAGCACTCGACAGGGGCCAGGTGTGGATACGCAGTATTTT
TRBJ2-2,TRBV19,NA,NA,CASSMTDTGELFF,TGTGCCAGTAGTATGACTGACACCGGGGAGCTGTTTTTT
TRBJ1-1,TRBV7-2,NA,NA,CASSAGASGSAEAFF,TGTGCCAGCAGTGCCGGGGCCTCCGGGAGCGCTGAAGCTTTCTTT
TRBJ1-1,TRBV7-9,NA,NA,CASSSSRVGNTEAFF,TGTGCCAGCAGCTCCTCCCGGGTCGGGAACACTGAAGCTTTCTTT
TRBJ2-3,TRBV6-6,NA,NA,CASSPPPQGRGTDTQYF,TGTGCCAGCAGTCCCCCGCCACAGGGCAGGGGTACAGATACGCAGTATTTT
TRBJ1-5,TRBV27,NA,NA,CASSSARGLNQPQHF,TGTGCCAGCAGTTCCGCCCGTGGACTAAATCAGCCCCAGCATTTT
TRBJ2-2,TRBV11-2,TRBD2,NA,CASSFRLADTGELFF,TGTGCCAGCAGCTTCAGACTAGCGGACACCGGGGAGCTGTTTTTT
TRBJ2-7,TRBV7-9,NA,NA,CASSAASAREQYF,TGCGCCAGCAGCGCCGCTAGCGCCCGCGAGCAGTACTTC
TRBJ1-3,TRBV7-2,TRBD1,few,CASSFGQGSGNTIYF,TGTGCCAGCAGCTTCGGACAGGGCTCTGGAAACACCATATATTTT
TRBJ1-5,TRBV19,NA,NA,CASRWNSLGNQPQHF,TGTGCCAGTAGATGGAACAGTTTGGGCAATCAGCCCCAGCATTTT
TRBJ1-4,TRBV2,TRBD1,NA,CASGTVSNEKLFF,TGTGCCAGCGGGACAGTGAGTAATGAAAAACTGTTTTTT